The rows below give T cell receptor beta chains drawn from one sample of a study of shared clonotypes between healthy human individuals. Generated by immunoSEQ multiplex PCR, the TCRdb table keeps only in-frame clones and is missing some. The sample lists some 2.1 million clones; 85% to 95% were seen once. Sequencing was performed on naive CD4+ T cells sorted from blood. Source of these receptors: a man aged 18 to 29 in good health. The CDR3 runs from the conserved cysteine through the conserved F or W. A D gene is named only where the DNA matches it firmly.

>13|TRBV28|.
CASSLPGFNEQFF
>14|TRBV6-5|TRBD2
CASSRGLALQEQYF
>13|TRBV11-2|.
CASSLAGSGEQFF
>13|TRBV7-2|.
CASSAGLGQPQHF
>14|TRBV2|.
CASLPSSVQETQYF
>14|TRBV27|.
CASSPLGGTGELFF
>14|TRBV6-4|.
CASSERTGANVLTF
>13|TRBV7-9|.
CASSLGNHYEQYF
>15|TRBV27|TRBD1
CASNLQGRGYSEAFF
>11|TRBV20-1|.
CSVAPENTQYF
>12|TRBV7-9|.
CASSVNTGELFF
>12|TRBV28|.
CASSTVNYGYTF
>15|TRBV7-6|.
CASSLTQVGGSPLHF
>17|TRBV7-2|TRBD1
CASSQQGGPTGTDTQYF
>19|TRBV28|TRBD2
CASSPGLAGGYSSYNEQFF
>14|TRBV5-4|.
CASSLAGGSRGYTF
>17|TRBV5-5|TRBD1
CASSLATGDLSTGELFF
>15|TRBV6-1|TRBD1
CASSASGQGLQPQHF
>14|TRBV28|.
CASSLSSGANVLTF
>17|TRBV4-1|.
CASSRVSATANTGELFF